These 10 T cell receptor beta chains were all obtained from the same sample, sequenced in a study of blood T cell repertoires in COVID-19. Only in-frame clones appear in the TCRdb table, and some are missing; sequencing was by immunoSEQ multiplex PCR. The sample has a few hundred thousand clones, around nine tenths seen once; the top ten hold around 0.84%. What was sequenced was peripheral blood. These receptor sequences come from a man aged 30-40 years with acute or convalescent COVID-19.

The chain carries TRBV6-6 and TRBJ2-7; 9 bases are a match to TRBD2. CDR3 size: 13 residues. Trimming cost V 3 bases and J 9 bases; bases outside gene matches: 6. CDR1 MNHNY and CDR2 SVGAGI come from the germline V gene (reference sequence). CDR3 loop: CASSYAGGPGQYF. The CDR3 region has the DNA TGTGCCAGCAGTTATGCGGGAGGGCCTGGGCAGTACTTC.

The chain joins TRBV5-1 to TRBJ1-6; a possible D gene is TRBD1 (5 bases). V lost 3 bases and J lost 9, with 16 bases in between. CDR3 length: 15 amino acids. Germline assignment: CDR1 SGHRS and CDR2 YFSETQ. In DNA form, the CDR3 reads TGCGCCAGCAGCTCTCGGGACTGGGAGTTTTCACCCCTCCACTTT. Residues: CASSSRDWEFSPLHF.

The rearrangement uses TRBV28 and TRBJ2-1, with 7 bases fitting TRBD2. CDR1 and CDR2 (germline): MDHEN, SYDVKM. This CDR3 has 15 residues. The J segment lost 7 bases and the V segment lost 2 bases, leaving 8 bases of the junction unmatched. CDR3 residues: CASSLPRESKNEQFF. CDR3 DNA sequence: TGTGCCAGCAGTTTACCGCGGGAGTCTAAGAATGAGCAGTTCTTC.

The V gene is TRBV5-1, the J gene TRBJ2-7; 10 bases fit TRBD1. V was pared by 9 bases and J by 2 bases, with 8 bases of the junction left unmatched. Germline V gene sequence: CDR1 SGHRS, CDR2 YFSETQ. The length of the CDR3 is 14 residues. In DNA form, the CDR3 reads TGCGCCACCAGACAGGGGGCTGTCACCTACGAGCAGTACTTC. This translates into CATRQGAVTYEQYF.

V gene TRBV9 combines with J gene TRBJ1-2; a weak D match, TRBD1 (6 bases). Between the trimmed V and J ends, which lost 0 bases and 7 bases, there was a span of 10 bases. The CDR3 is made up of 13 amino acids. Germline V gene data show CDR1 as SGDLS and CDR2 as YYNGEE. In nucleotides, the CDR3 is TGTGCCAGCAGCGTAGGGGGACAAAGTGGCTACACCTTC. It translates to CASSVGGQSGYTF.

This clone was detected ten times or more. The rearrangement uses TRBV3-1 (or the pseudogene TRBV3-2) and TRBJ1-1; 7 bases map to TRBD1. Trimming removed 4 bases from V and 1 base from J; junction bases left unmatched: 6. In germline, CDR1 is LGHDT, CDR2 YNNKEL (reference sequence). This CDR3 has 15 amino acids. CDR3 nucleotides: TGTGCCAGCAGCCGCCGACAGGGCCAGAACACTGAAGCTTTCTTT. Encoded protein: CASSRRQGQNTEAFF.

The chain combines TRBV28 with TRBJ1-6; perhaps TRBD1 as D (6 bases). Trimming took 10 bases from V and 13 from J, leaving 23 bases between them. The CDR3 runs 14 residues. Germline CDR1 MDHEN, CDR2 SYDVKM. CDR3 sequence reads: CATCSTGPKWPLHF. CDR3 in DNA: TGTGCCACCTGTTCTACAGGGCCAAAGTGGCCCCTCCACTTT.

The chain recombines TRBV10-2 with TRBJ1-1; 7 bases line up with TRBD1. Germline values: CDR1 WSHSY, CDR2 SAAADI. J gave up 2 bases and V 6 bases, and 3 bases lay outside the gene matches. The CDR3 covers 13 residues. DNA of the CDR3: TGCGCCAGCAGCCTAGGGGGCAACACTGAAGCTTTCTTT. Translated: CASSLGGNTEAFF.

This chain uses TRBV5-4 with TRBJ1-1; D gene unclear. The CDR3 extends over 13 amino acids. Trimming removed 4 bases at V and 8 bases at J, with 15 bases between. The germline V gene encodes CDR1 SGHNT and CDR2 YYREEE (reference sequence). The CDR3 is CASSVLEIPEAFF. The CDR3 DNA reads TGTGCCAGCAGCGTACTCGAGATCCCCGAAGCTTTCTTT.

This clone was found once. The chain has TRBV4-2 and TRBJ2-7; TRBD2 matches at 9 bases. Germline V lookup: CDR1 LGHNA, CDR2 YNFKEQ. V was pared by 1 base and J by 2 bases, with 3 bases of the junction left unmatched. The CDR3 has 15 residues. The CDR3 nucleotides read TGTGCCAGCAGCCAAGGACTAGCGGAGACCTACGAGCAGTACTTC. Its translation is CASSQGLAETYEQYF.